This is a list of T cell receptor beta chains from one sample in a study of blood T cell repertoires in COVID-19. Repertoires were generated with immunoSEQ multiplex PCR, while TCRdb's copy carries only in-frame clones and drops some. Among around 200,000 clones listed, around 85% were seen once. The sequencing sample was made of PBMCs or T cells enriched from blood (not recorded which). These receptors were taken from a man aged 40-50 years who had recovered from COVID-19. The CDR3 runs from the conserved cysteine through the conserved F or W. D genes are given only for firm matches. Rows give clone size only sometimes, using once, few, many, or a class for an expanded clone.

>TRBJ2-1|NA|NA|TRBV28
TGTGCCAGCAGTTATCAGTACAATGAGCAGTTCTTC
CASSYQYNEQFF
>TRBJ1-3|NA|NA|TRBV30
TGTGCCTGGCGGGTCCCCGGAAACACCATATATTTT
CAWRVPGNTIYF
>TRBJ2-7|TRBD2|NA|TRBV27
TGTGCCAGCAGTTTCGGGCTTAGCGGGAGTGCGTCCGAGCAGTACTTC
CASSFGLSGSASEQYF
>TRBJ2-1|TRBD2|few|TRBV28
TGTGCCAGCAGCCCAATAGCGGGAGGTCCCCTATATAATGAGCAGTTCTTC
CASSPIAGGPLYNEQFF
>TRBJ1-2|TRBD1|NA|TRBV6-5
TGTGCCAGCAGACCCGGAGGGGGCAGTGGCTACACCTTC
CASRPGGGSGYTF
>TRBJ2-3|TRBD2|NA|TRBV19
TGTGCCAGACGGGGGGGGACACCTCTGAAGCGGGATACGCAGTATTTT
CARRGGTPLKRDTQYF
>TRBJ2-2|TRBD1|NA|TRBV19
TGTGCCAGTAGGGACAGGGGGCTTACCGGGGAGCTGTTTTTT
CASRDRGLTGELFF
>TRBJ1-2|TRBD1|once|TRBV30
TGTGCCTGGAGCGCCCCGACCTACAGGGGAAACTATGGCTACACCTTC
CAWSAPTYRGNYGYTF
>TRBJ1-4|NA|NA|TRBV27
TGTGCCAGCAGCCCACCCCCGGGGTCGGGGAATGAAAAACTGTTTTTT
CASSPPPGSGNEKLFF
>TRBJ1-4|TRBD1|many|TRBV11-2
TGTGCCAGCAGGACAGGGCTTCCTAATGAAAAACTGTTTTTT
CASRTGLPNEKLFF
>TRBJ2-1|TRBD2|NA|TRBV9
TGTGCCAGCAGCCTTAGAGGGGATGGGGCTAGCGGCCCTTACAATGAGCAGTTCTTC
CASSLRGDGASGPYNEQFF
>TRBJ2-1|NA|NA|TRBV9
TGTGCCAGCAGCGTAGGGGCGGTGGGAGGACGATACAATGAGCAGTTCTTC
CASSVGAVGGRYNEQFF
>TRBJ2-3|NA|NA|TRBV27
TGTGCCAGCAGTCCTAACACAGATACGCAGTATTTT
CASSPNTDTQYF
>TRBJ2-1|TRBD2|NA|TRBV19
TGTGCCAGTCAGGGACTAGCTTTTAATGAGCAGTTCTTC
CASQGLAFNEQFF
>TRBJ2-5|TRBD1|NA|TRBV2
TGTGCCAGCAATCCCTTACAGGGGGCCAGCCAAGAGACCCAGTACTTC
CASNPLQGASQETQYF
>TRBJ2-5|TRBD2|NA|TRBV6-6
TGTGCCAGCAGTGGACAGACTAGCGGGAATAGCGAGACCCAGTACTTC
CASSGQTSGNSETQYF
>TRBJ2-5|TRBD1|NA|TRBV24-1
TGTGCCACCAGTGAGACACAGGGGGCGGGGGAGACCCAGTACTTC
CATSETQGAGETQYF
>TRBJ2-7|NA|NA|TRBV5-1
TGCGCCAGCAGCTTGGGGCAGGGGGGCGAGCAGTACTTC
CASSLGQGGEQYF
>TRBJ2-7|NA|NA|TRBV28
TGTGCCAGCACTACAGGTTTAACCTACGAGCAGTACTTC
CASTTGLTYEQYF
>TRBJ2-7|NA|NA|TRBV9
TGTGCCAGCAGCGTAGGGGTAGGGAGGTCCAACGAGCAGTACTTC
CASSVGVGRSNEQYF
>TRBJ1-3|NA|NA|TRBV19
TGTGCCAGTAGTCCAAACAGCTCTGGAAACACCATATATTTT
CASSPNSSGNTIYF
>TRBJ1-2|TRBD1|few|TRBV5-4
TGTGCCAGCAGGGCCGGGACAGGGGGAAGGGCTAACTATGGCTACACCTTC
CASRAGTGGRANYGYTF
>TRBJ1-2|TRBD1|few|TRBV5-1
TGCGCCAGCCTTCCGGGACAGCCCCATCATAGCTATGGCTACACCTTC
CASLPGQPHHSYGYTF
>TRBJ1-2|NA|NA|TRBV7-9
TGTGCCAGCAGCTTAGTAGGCGGGGCTGGTGGCTACACCTTC
CASSLVGGAGGYTF
>TRBJ1-1|NA|NA|TRBV6-5
TGTGCCAGCAGTACGAAACCTGTAGGAGGCACTGAAGCTTTCTTT
CASSTKPVGGTEAFF
>TRBJ2-5|TRBD2|once|TRBV28
TGTGCCAGCAGTCATGGGGGGGGGATAGAACAAGAGACCCAGTACTTC
CASSHGGGIEQETQYF
>TRBJ1-4|NA|NA|TRBV28
TGTGCCAGCAGTCGAAGCCGGGGGGGAGGTGAAAAACTGTTTTTT
CASSRSRGGGEKLFF
>TRBJ2-7|NA|NA|TRBV18
TGTGCCAGCTCACCCCTTGCGGGATTTTCCTACGAGCAGTACTTC
CASSPLAGFSYEQYF
>TRBJ1-2|NA|many|TRBV5-4
TGTGCCAGCAGTATCGAACAGAGATCCTATGGCTACACCTTC
CASSIEQRSYGYTF
>TRBJ1-1|NA|NA|TRBV19
TGTGCCAGTAGTGATCTCTATGAAGCTTTCTTT
CASSDLYEAFF
>TRBJ1-4|TRBD1|NA|TRBV6-5
TGTGCCAGCAGCGACAGACAGGGCTTAGCGGAAAAACTGTTTTTT
CASSDRQGLAEKLFF
>TRBJ1-1|NA|NA|TRBV9
TGTGCCAGCAGCCCCGGACCCTCTCGGGGTACTGAAGCTTTCTTT
CASSPGPSRGTEAFF
>TRBJ1-1|TRBD1|NA|TRBV6-5
TGTGCCAGCAGGCCGACAGGGGCGGCGACTGAAGCTTTCTTT
CASRPTGAATEAFF
>TRBJ1-2|TRBD1|NA|TRBV7-3
TGTGCCAGCAGTCGACAGGGGGGCTTCGGTGGCTACACCTTC
CASSRQGGFGGYTF
>TRBJ2-1|TRBD2|NA|TRBV7-3
TGTGCCAGCAGCTTTAGCGGGTACAATGAGCAGTTCTTC
CASSFSGYNEQFF
>TRBJ2-4|TRBD1|once|TRBV9
TGTGCCAGCAGCGCAGAACCCGGGACAGGGTTTAGGAGAAACATTCAGTACTTC
CASSAEPGTGFRRNIQYF
>TRBJ1-2|TRBD1|NA|TRBV29-1
TGCAGCGTCACATCTACTGGGGACAGGGGTGCCTATGGCTACACCTTC
CSVTSTGDRGAYGYTF
>TRBJ1-2|NA|NA|TRBV5-1
TGCGCCAGCAGCTTGGGCGGATCTTCCACTTTCTATGGCTACACCTTC
CASSLGGSSTFYGYTF
>TRBJ2-3|NA|once|TRBV5-5
TGTGCCAGCAGCTTGGTCGGGCTGGGGCCAGATACGCAGTATTTT
CASSLVGLGPDTQYF
>TRBJ1-2|NA|NA|TRBV5-8
TGTGCCAGCAGCGGCAACCAGGGCGATGGCTACACCTTC
CASSGNQGDGYTF
>TRBJ1-3|TRBD1|NA|TRBV5-1
TGCGCCAGCAGCATGGCGGGACAGGGGATTGGAAACACCATATATTTT
CASSMAGQGIGNTIYF
>TRBJ1-1|NA|NA|TRBV19
TGTGCCAGTAAAAAGGGGCAGGGAAACATGAACACTGAAGCTTTCTTT
CASKKGQGNMNTEAFF
>TRBJ2-7|TRBD1|NA|TRBV3-1/TRBV3-2
TGTGCCAGCAGCCAAGCCTTGGGACAGCCCTCCTACGAGCAGTACTTC
CASSQALGQPSYEQYF
>TRBJ2-7|NA|NA|TRBV28
TGTGCCAGCACCCGGGAGGGGGCAGGATCCTACGAGCAGTACTTC
CASTREGAGSYEQYF
>TRBJ2-1|NA|NA|TRBV7-9
TGTGCCAGCAGCTTAGGAGGTGTCGAGTTCTTC
CASSLGGVEFF
>TRBJ1-5|NA|NA|TRBV11-2
TGTGCCAGCAGCTTAGGCCAGAATCAGCCCCAGCATTTT
CASSLGQNQPQHF
>TRBJ1-6|NA|NA|TRBV30
TGTGCCTGGAGCCGGGTGCAGGGTTCACCCCTCCACTTT
CAWSRVQGSPLHF
>TRBJ2-7|TRBD1|NA|TRBV6-2/TRBV6-3
TGTGCCAGCAGTTACTCGACGGCAGGGGGCTACGAGCAGTACTTC
CASSYSTAGGYEQYF